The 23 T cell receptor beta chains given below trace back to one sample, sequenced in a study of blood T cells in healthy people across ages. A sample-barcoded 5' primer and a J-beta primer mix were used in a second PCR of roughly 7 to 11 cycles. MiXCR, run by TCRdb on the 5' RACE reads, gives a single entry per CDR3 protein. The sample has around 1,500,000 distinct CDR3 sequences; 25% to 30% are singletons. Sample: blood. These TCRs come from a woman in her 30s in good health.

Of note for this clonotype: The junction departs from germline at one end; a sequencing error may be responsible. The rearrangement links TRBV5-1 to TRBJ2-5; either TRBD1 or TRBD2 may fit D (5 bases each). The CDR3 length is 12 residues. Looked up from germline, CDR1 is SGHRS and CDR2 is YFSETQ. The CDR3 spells CASSLEGDEQHF. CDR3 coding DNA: TGCGCCAGCAGCTTGGAAGGGGACGAGCAGCACTTC. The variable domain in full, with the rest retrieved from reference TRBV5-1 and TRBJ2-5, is KAGVTQTPRYLIKTRGQQVTLSCSPISGHRSVSWYQQTPGQGLQFLFEYFSETQRNKGNFPGRFSGRQFSNSRSEMNVSTLELGDSALYLCASSLEGDEQHFGPGTRLLVL.

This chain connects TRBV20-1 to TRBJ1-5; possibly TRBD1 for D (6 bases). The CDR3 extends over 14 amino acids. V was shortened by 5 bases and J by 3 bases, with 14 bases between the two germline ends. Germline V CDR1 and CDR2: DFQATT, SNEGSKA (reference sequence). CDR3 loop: CSAYSGTSNQPQHF. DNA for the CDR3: TGCAGTGCTTATTCCGGGACATCCAATCAGCCCCAGCATTTT.

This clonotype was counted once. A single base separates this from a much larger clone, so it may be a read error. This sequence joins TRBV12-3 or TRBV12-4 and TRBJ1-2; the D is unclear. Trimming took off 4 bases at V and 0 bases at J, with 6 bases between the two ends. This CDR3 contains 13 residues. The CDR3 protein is CASSSVANYGYTF. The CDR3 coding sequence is TGTGCCAGCAGTTCTGTAGCTAACTATGGCTACACCTTC.

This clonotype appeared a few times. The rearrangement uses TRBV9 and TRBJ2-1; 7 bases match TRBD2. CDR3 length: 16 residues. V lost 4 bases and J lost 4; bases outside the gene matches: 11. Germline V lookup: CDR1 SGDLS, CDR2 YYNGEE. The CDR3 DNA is TGTGCCAGCAGCTTACGAATGGGGACTACGTACAATGAGCAGTTCTTC. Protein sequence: CASSLRMGTTYNEQFF.

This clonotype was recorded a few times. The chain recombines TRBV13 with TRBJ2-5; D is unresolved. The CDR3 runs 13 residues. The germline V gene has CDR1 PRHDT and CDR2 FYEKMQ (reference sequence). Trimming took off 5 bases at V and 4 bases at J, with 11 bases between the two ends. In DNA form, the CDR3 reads TGTGCCAGCAGCGATCAACAGTTAGAGACCCAGTACTTC. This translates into CASSDQQLETQYF.

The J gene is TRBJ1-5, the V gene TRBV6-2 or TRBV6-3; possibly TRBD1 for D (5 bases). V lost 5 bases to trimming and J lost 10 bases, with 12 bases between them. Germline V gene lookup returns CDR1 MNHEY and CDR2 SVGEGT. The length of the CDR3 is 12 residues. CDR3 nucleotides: TGTGCCAGCAGTGGGGGTAGTGGACCCCAGCATTTT. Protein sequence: CASSGGSGPQHF.

The CDR3 nucleotides are TGCAGTGCTAGAGCAGCCGGGGGACGAGGAAAACTGTTTTTT. This translates into CSARAAGGRGKLFF. The chain recombines TRBV20-1 with TRBJ1-4; D perhaps matches TRBD1 (5 bases). The CDR3 is made up of 14 amino acids. V shed 1 base and J shed 10 bases, with 16 bases lying between them. In germline, CDR1 is DFQATT, CDR2 SNEGSKA (reference sequence).

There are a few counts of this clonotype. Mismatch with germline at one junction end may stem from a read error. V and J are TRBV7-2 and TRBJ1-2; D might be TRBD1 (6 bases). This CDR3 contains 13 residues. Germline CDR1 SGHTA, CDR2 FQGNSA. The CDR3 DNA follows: TGTGTCAGCAGCTTCGACAGGAACTATGGCTACACCTTC. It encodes CVSSFDRNYGYTF.

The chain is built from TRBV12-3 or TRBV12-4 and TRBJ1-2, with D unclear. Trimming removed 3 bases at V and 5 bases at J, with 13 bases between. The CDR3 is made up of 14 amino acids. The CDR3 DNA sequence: TGTGCCAGCAGTTTGTCGTCCAAGCGATATGGCTACACCTTC. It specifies CASSLSSKRYGYTF.

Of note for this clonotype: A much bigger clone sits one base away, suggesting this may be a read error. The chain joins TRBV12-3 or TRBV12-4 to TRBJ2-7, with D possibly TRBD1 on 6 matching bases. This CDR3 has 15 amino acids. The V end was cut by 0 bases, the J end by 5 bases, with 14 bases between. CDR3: CASSLAGWTVHEQYF. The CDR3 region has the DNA TGTGCCAGCAGTTTAGCCGGTTGGACAGTCCACGAGCAGTACTTC.

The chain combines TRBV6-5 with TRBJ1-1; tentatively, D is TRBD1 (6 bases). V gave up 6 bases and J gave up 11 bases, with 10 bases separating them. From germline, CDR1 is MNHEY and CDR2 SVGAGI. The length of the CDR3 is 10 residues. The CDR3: CASSRQVAFF. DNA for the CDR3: TGTGCCAGCAGCCGACAGGTTGCTTTCTTT.

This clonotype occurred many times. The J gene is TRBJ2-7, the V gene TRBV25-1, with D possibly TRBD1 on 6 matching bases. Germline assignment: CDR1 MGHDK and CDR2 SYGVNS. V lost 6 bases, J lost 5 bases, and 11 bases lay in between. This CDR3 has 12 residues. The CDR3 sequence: CASRQRQDEQYF. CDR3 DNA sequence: TGTGCCAGCAGGCAAAGACAGGACGAGCAGTACTTC.

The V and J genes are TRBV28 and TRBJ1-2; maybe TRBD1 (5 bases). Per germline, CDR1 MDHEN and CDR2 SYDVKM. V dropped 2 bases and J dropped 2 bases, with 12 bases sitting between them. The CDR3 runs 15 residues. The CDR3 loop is CASSLIPGMNYGYTF. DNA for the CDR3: TGTGCCAGCAGTTTAATACCAGGGATGAACTATGGCTACACCTTC.

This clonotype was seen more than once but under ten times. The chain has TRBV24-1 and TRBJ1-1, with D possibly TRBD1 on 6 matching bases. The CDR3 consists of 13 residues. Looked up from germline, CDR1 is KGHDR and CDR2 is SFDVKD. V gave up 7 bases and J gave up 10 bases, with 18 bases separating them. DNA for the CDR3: TGTGCCACCAGAAGTTCCGGGACATCGAGAGCTTTCTTT. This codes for CATRSSGTSRAFF.

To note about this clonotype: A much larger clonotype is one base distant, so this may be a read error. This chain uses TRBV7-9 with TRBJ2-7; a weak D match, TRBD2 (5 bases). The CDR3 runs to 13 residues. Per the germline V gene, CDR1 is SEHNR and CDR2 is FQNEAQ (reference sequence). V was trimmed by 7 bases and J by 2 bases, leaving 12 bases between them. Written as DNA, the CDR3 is TGTGCCAGCATGAGTAACGGGACCTACGAGCAGTACTTC. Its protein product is CASMSNGTYEQYF.

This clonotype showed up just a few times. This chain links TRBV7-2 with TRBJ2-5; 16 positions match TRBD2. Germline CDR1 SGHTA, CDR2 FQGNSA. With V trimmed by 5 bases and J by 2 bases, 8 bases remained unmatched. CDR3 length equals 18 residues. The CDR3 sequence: CASSSRGTSGRAQETQYF. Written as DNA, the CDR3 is TGTGCCAGCAGCAGCCGTGGGACTAGCGGGAGGGCACAAGAGACCCAGTACTTC.

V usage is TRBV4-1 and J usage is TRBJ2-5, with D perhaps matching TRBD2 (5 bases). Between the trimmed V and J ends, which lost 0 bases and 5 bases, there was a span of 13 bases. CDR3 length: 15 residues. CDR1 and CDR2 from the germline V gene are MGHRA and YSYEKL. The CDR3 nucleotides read TGCGCCAGCAGCCAAGATTTACGTTGGAGGGAGACCCAGTACTTC. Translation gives CASSQDLRWRETQYF.

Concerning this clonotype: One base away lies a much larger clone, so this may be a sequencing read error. Here the CDR3 DNA reads TGTGCCGGCAGCCGTAGCTTCCAAGAGACCCAGTACTTC. This gives the protein CAGSRSFQETQYF. The chain joins TRBV7-9 to TRBJ2-5; D uncertain. The CDR3 sequence is 13 residues long. Per germline, CDR1 SEHNR and CDR2 FQNEAQ (reference sequence).

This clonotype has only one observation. The CDR3 DNA is TGCGCCAGCAGTCGGGACAGAAAGAATTCACCCCTCCACTTT. Its translation is CASSRDRKNSPLHF. The gene calls are TRBV5-1 and TRBJ1-6; 7 positions match TRBD1. The trim removed 5 bases at V and 7 bases at J, leaving 6 bases unmatched. From germline, CDR1 is SGHRS and CDR2 YFSETQ. The CDR3 has 14 residues.

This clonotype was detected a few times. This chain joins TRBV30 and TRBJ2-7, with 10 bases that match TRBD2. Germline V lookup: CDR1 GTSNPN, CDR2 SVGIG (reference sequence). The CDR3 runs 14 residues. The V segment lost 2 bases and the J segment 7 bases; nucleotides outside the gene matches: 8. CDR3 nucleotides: TGTGCCTGGAGTAAAGCGGGAGGGCTTCGAGAGCAGTACTTC. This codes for CAWSKAGGLREQYF.

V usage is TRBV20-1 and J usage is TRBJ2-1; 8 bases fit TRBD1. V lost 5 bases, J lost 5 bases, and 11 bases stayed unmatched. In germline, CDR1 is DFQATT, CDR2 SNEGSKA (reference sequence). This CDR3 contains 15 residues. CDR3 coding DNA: TGCAGTGCTGGGGGTCAGGGGGCGCTCAACAATGAGCAGTTCTTC. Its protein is CSAGGQGALNNEQFF.

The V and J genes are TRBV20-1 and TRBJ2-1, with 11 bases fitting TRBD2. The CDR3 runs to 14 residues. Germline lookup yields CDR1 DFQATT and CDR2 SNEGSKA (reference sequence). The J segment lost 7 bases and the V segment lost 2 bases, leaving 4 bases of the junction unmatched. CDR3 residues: CSARSGTSGNEQFF. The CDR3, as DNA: TGCAGTGCTAGATCCGGGACTAGCGGAAATGAGCAGTTCTTC.

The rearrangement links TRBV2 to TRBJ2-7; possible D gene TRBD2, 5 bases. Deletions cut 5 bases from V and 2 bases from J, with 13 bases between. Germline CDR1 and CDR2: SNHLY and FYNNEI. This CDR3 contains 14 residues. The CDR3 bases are TGTGCCAGCAGTCCCTGGGAGAGGGCCTACGAGCAGTACTTC. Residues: CASSPWERAYEQYF.